One and the same sample provided the 7 T cell receptor beta chains below, sequenced in a study of molecular identifiers for immune sequencing clone quantification. TCRdb passed the PCR reads through MiXCR, listing each CDR3 protein once. This repertoire shows about half a million distinct CDR3 sequences, about a fifth found once; its top ten account for under 0.85%. What was sequenced was naive CD8+ T cells from blood, with Jurkat cell RNA spiked in. Subset of the sample: FACS-sorted CD8+CD4-CCR7+CD45RA+ naive T cells. The receptors derive from a human donor in good health. Some libraries in this study had Jurkat cell RNA spiked in.

The chain uses TRBV2 and TRBJ1-2; 7 nucleotides align to TRBD1. V was clipped by 1 base and J by 6 bases; unmatched bases: 17. The CDR3 is 18 residues long. The germline gives CDR1 SNHLY, CDR2 FYNNEI. The CDR3 loop reads CASSEGTGLSSKMDGYTF. CDR3 nucleotides: TGTGCCAGCAGTGAAGGGACAGGCTTATCTTCTAAGATGGATGGCTACACCTTC.

About this clonotype: This is likely a read error, given that the CDR3 carries no conserved phenylalanine or tryptophan at its end. This sequence joins TRBV5-6 and TRBJ1-6, with D perhaps TRBD1 (5 bases). The CDR3 has 12 amino acids. V was cut by 2 bases and J by 15 bases, with 12 bases left in between. CDR1 is SGHDT, CDR2 YYEEEE, per germline. The CDR3 here is CASSFGAYGLHL. CDR3 bases: TGTGCCAGCAGCTTTGGGGCGTACGGCCTCCACCTT.

V usage is TRBV7-9 and J usage is TRBJ1-5; D remains unclear. Germline-derived CDR1 and CDR2 are SEHNR and FQNEAQ (reference sequence). The CDR3 extends over 12 amino acids. Trimming removed 7 bases at V and 2 bases at J, with 6 bases between. The CDR3 bases are TGTGCCAGCACCGTAGGCAATCAGCCCCAGCATTTT. Translating it yields CASTVGNQPQHF.

Remarks on this clonotype: This clone may be a read error of a much larger clone one base away. The gene calls are TRBV11-2 and TRBJ2-1; 13 bases map to TRBD2. The CDR3 is 16 amino acids. Looked up from germline, CDR1 is SGHAT and CDR2 is FQNNGV. The DNA of the CDR3 is TGTGCCAGCGGCTTAGGAGGGACTAGCGGGAACAATGAGCAGTTCTTC. As protein: CASGLGGTSGNNEQFF.

The chain is built from TRBV4-3 and TRBJ2-7; 9 bases match TRBD1. The ends lost 0 bases at V and 4 bases at J; junction bases unmatched: 4. The CDR3 covers 15 residues. Per germline, CDR1 LGHNA and CDR2 YSLEER. As DNA, the CDR3 is TGCGCCAGCAGCCAAGATACTGGACAGGGGTACGAGCAGTACTTC. This gives the protein CASSQDTGQGYEQYF.

Note on this clonotype: Just one base apart from a much larger clone, this may be a read error. The chain is built from TRBV7-9 and TRBJ2-2; TRBD2 might be the D (5 bases). Trimming took 4 bases from V and 2 from J, leaving 14 bases between them. The CDR3 is 16 amino acids. The germline CDR1 and CDR2 sequences are SEHNR and FQNEAQ (reference sequence). CDR3 loop: CASSSSSGGNTGELFF. The CDR3 bases are TGTGCCAGCAGCTCTAGCAGCGGTGGAAACACCGGGGAGCTGTTTTTT.

This clonotype was recorded many times. The chain uses TRBV6-6 and TRBJ2-3, with 11 bases aligning to TRBD2. V shed 2 bases, J shed 1 base, and the junction held 8 bases outside the gene matches. CDR1 MNHNY and CDR2 SVGAGI come from the germline V gene (reference sequence). The CDR3 runs to 18 residues. For the CDR3, the DNA is TGTGCCAGCAGTTACCTCCGTGTGGGACTAGCGGGCACAGATACGCAGTATTTT. This codes for CASSYLRVGLAGTDTQYF.